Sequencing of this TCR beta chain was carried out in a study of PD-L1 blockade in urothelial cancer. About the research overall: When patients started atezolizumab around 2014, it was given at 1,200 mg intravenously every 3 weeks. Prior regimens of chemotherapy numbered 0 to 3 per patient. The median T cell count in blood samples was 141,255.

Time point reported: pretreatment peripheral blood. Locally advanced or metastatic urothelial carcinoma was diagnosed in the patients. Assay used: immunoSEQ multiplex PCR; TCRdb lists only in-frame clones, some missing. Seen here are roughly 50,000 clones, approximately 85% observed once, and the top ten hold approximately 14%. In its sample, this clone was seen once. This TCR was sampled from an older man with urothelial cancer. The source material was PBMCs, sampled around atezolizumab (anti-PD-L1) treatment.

CDR3 region: CASSGVQGAAGYTF. CDR3 nucleotide sequence: TGTGCCAGCAGTGGGGTACAGGGGGCTGCTGGCTACACCTTC. The V gene is TRBV5-6, the J gene TRBJ1-2; 9 bases align to TRBD1. In germline, CDR1 is SGHDT, CDR2 YYEEEE. The CDR3 totals 14 residues. Trimming at V came to 5 bases and at J to 7 bases, leaving 9 bases not matched to a gene.